The clone carrying this T cell receptor beta chain was observed once. This specimen comes from a study of blood T cell repertoires in COVID-19. Study-level information: There were acute and convalescent COVID-19 samples, and they came from the United States, Italy and Spain. PBMCs, B-cell-depleted T cells, or T cells provided the cDNA or gDNA that made up the material.

Original analysis: Researchers report that nucleated cell counts were estimated from reference gene primer amplification. The repertoire was sequenced with immunoSEQ multiplex PCR; TCRdb's copy has only in-frame clones and lacks some. The D gene and trimming were derived from the DNA, and the V and J assignments and clone size from that table. This sample has approximately 200,000 clones, with about nine tenths found just once. The CDR3 length is 14 residues. Germline-derived CDR1 and CDR2 are SQVTM and ANQGSEA. The germline V and J ends were trimmed by 4 bases and 4 bases, with 17 bases remaining between them.

Sequencing used peripheral blood. The chain joins TRBV29-1 to TRBJ2-7, with a weak D call TRBD1 (5 bases). The clonotype originates from a woman between 50 and 59 years old with acute or convalescent COVID-19. The CDR3 DNA follows: TGCAGCGTTGCCCCCTTGACAGCGTGTTACGAGCAGTACTTC. Encoded protein: CSVAPLTACYEQYF.